This entry features one T cell receptor (beta chain) sequence. Germline assignment: CDR1 SGHTS and CDR2 YDEGEE. CDR3 size: 15 residues. V lost 0 bases to trimming and J lost 4 bases, with 11 bases between them. Alongside a J-beta primer mix, a sample-barcoded 5' primer served in a second PCR lasting about 7 to 12 cycles. TCRdb redid the calling of the 5' RACE reads with MiXCR, one entry per CDR3 protein. Among over a million distinct CDR3 sequences listed, 40% to 45% were seen once. This entry is derived from a study of blood T cells in healthy people across ages. What was sequenced was blood. This chain links TRBV5-8 with TRBJ1-5; unclear D gene. This TCR came from a young woman in good health. Written as DNA, the CDR3 is TGTGCCAGCAGCTTGGCCGGGTACGATAATCAGCCCCAGCATTTT. Translating gives CASSLAGYDNQPQHF.